This is a list of T cell receptor beta chains from one sample in a study of blood T cells in healthy people across ages. TCRdb analysed the 5' RACE reads with MiXCR anew, one entry per CDR3 protein. This sample has roughly 1.7 million distinct CDR3 sequences, with about 35% found just once. Sequencing was performed on blood. The source is a woman in her 30s in good health. Both conserved end residues are part of each CDR3. The size of a clone is reported for some rows only, either as once, few or many, or as a class for expanded clones.

v_call	j_call	clone_size	cdr3_aa
TRBV20-1	TRBJ2-5	many	CSARDPSGRGQETQYF
TRBV12-3/TRBV12-4	TRBJ1-2	NA	CASSGGEGRANYGYTF
TRBV2	TRBJ1-6	NA	CASSGEGSPLHF
TRBV3-1	TRBJ2-1	NA	CASSHRQVEQFF
TRBV27	TRBJ2-1	NA	CASSLGPAGDFINEQFF
TRBV25-1	TRBJ2-3	many	CATGTDLGTQYF
TRBV18	TRBJ2-1	NA	CASSPTTSGHNEQFF
TRBV21-1	TRBJ2-7	few	CASKDRGDEQYF
TRBV13	TRBJ2-5	NA	CASRKNRDRSFETQYF
TRBV3-1	TRBJ2-3	NA	CASSSERGSGADTDTQYF
TRBV5-6	TRBJ2-7	NA	CASSLGLTSPYEQYF
TRBV4-1	TRBJ1-5	few	CASSLNLGGWEPQHF
TRBV15	TRBJ2-3	NA	CATSRGTSSWTTDTQYF
TRBV29-1	TRBJ1-4	few	CSVGGAGATNEKLFF
TRBV20-1	TRBJ2-7	NA	CSARSPAGTVTYEQYF
TRBV20-1	TRBJ1-5	NA	CSARDQSPGNQPQHF
TRBV2	TRBJ1-1	NA	CASGRTVEAFF
TRBV28	NA	NA	CATDRGEGEQYF
TRBV5-1	TRBJ2-5	few	CASSSGQGGPETQYF
TRBV12-3/TRBV12-4	TRBJ1-5	few	CASTSSPNQPQHF
TRBV12-3/TRBV12-4	TRBJ1-5	NA	CASSHGTPSNQPQHF
TRBV7-2	TRBJ2-3	few	CASSFRLAGGGSTDTQYF
TRBV15	TRBJ1-6	few	CATSRGREDYNSPLHF
TRBV6-5	TRBJ2-1	few	CASSRTGGGGEQFF
TRBV20-1	TRBJ1-1	NA	CSARDSRNPEAFF
TRBV27	TRBJ2-1	NA	CASSSPFVRGGDEQFF
TRBV5-1	TRBJ2-2	NA	CASSLVPPASSRTGELFF
TRBV28	NA	few	CASSSPPGTGSYEQYF
TRBV6-1	TRBJ2-1	few	CASNRDFAYNEQFF
TRBV9	TRBJ2-2	few	CASSVEVGEYTGELFF
TRBV7-8	TRBJ2-1	NA	CASSLSLGLAGGSSYNEQFF
TRBV3-1	TRBJ2-3	NA	CASSQGGGRGLTDTQYF
TRBV20-1	TRBJ2-1	NA	CSALLMTGSNEQFF
TRBV4-1	TRBJ2-7	many	CASSQLAGYEQYF
TRBV10-2	TRBJ2-1	NA	CASSNLAVPSYNEQFF
TRBV10-2	TRBJ2-1	few	CASSGTPPIGLAGVLGEQFF
TRBV20-1	NA	NA	CSAASSGIYEQYF
TRBV5-1	TRBJ2-7	few	CASSSGLAGVTYEQYF
TRBV20-1	TRBJ1-1	NA	CSQQGNTEAFF
TRBV27	TRBJ2-1	few	CASSLSPRRSPSGQFF
TRBV5-1	TRBJ1-4	few	CASSDRGGANEKLFF
TRBV7-8	NA	NA	CASSLGSFGEIPHEQYF
TRBV15	TRBJ2-7	NA	CATSARRGPRDEQYF
TRBV27	TRBJ2-2	NA	CASSPLGGSGELFF
TRBV7-2	TRBJ2-1	NA	CASSIRLAGDNEQFF
TRBV20-1	TRBJ2-3	few	CSALPLFGSRLSDTQYF
TRBV10-3	NA	few	CAISEGGSEQYF
TRBV2	TRBJ1-3	NA	CASLGTEGNTIYF
TRBV9	TRBJ2-1	few	CASSYLQAGPYNEQFF
TRBV7-9	NA	NA	CASSRGGNLLDEQYF
TRBV7-9	TRBJ1-6	NA	CASSSGTAHSPLHF
TRBV20-1	TRBJ1-2	NA	CSASGDNYGYTF
TRBV4-1	NA	NA	CASSQVPSEYEQYF
TRBV18	TRBJ1-1	NA	CASSPLGDRDTKAFF
TRBV20-1	TRBJ2-3	NA	CSADLAGLTDTQYF